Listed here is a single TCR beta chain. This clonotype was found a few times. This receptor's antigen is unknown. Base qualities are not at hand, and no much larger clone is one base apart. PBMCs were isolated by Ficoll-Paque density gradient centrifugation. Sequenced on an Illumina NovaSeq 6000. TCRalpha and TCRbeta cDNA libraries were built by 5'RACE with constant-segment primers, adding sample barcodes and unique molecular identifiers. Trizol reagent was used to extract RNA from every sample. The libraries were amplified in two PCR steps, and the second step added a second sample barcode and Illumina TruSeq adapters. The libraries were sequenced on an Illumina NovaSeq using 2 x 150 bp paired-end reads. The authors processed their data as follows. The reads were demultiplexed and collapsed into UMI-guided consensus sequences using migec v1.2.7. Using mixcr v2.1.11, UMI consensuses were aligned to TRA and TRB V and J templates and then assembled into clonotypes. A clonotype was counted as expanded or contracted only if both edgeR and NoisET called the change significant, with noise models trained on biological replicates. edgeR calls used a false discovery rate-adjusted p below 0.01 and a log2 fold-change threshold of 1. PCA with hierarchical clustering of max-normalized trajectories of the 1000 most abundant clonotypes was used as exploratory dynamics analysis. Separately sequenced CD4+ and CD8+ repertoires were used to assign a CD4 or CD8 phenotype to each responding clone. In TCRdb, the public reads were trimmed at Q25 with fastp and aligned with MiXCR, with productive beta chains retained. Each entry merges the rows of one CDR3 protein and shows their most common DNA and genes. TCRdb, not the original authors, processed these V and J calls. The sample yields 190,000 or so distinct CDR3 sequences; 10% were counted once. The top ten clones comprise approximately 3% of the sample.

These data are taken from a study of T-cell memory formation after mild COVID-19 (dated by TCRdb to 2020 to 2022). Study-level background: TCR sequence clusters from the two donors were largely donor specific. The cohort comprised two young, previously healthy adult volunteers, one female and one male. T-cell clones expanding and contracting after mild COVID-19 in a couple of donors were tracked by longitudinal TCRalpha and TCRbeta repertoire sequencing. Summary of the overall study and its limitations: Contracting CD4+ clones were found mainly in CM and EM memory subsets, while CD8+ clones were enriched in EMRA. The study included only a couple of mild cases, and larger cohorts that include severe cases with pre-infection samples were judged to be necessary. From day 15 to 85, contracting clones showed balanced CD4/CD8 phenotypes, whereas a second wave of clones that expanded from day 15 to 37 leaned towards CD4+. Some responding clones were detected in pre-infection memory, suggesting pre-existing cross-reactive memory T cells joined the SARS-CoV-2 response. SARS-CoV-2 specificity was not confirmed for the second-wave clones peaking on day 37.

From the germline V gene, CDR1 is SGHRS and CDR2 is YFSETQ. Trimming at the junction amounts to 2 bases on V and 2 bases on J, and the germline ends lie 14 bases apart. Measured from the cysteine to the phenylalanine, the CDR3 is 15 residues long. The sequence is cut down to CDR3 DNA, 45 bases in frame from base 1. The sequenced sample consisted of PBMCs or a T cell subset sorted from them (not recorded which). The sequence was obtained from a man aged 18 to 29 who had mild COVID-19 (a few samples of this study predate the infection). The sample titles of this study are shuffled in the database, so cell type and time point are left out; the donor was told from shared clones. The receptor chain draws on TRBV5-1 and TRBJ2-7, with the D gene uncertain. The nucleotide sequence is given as TGCGCCAGCAGCTTTGGGTATCCTGAAGCCTACGAGCAGTACTTC. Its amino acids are CASSFGYPEAYEQYF.